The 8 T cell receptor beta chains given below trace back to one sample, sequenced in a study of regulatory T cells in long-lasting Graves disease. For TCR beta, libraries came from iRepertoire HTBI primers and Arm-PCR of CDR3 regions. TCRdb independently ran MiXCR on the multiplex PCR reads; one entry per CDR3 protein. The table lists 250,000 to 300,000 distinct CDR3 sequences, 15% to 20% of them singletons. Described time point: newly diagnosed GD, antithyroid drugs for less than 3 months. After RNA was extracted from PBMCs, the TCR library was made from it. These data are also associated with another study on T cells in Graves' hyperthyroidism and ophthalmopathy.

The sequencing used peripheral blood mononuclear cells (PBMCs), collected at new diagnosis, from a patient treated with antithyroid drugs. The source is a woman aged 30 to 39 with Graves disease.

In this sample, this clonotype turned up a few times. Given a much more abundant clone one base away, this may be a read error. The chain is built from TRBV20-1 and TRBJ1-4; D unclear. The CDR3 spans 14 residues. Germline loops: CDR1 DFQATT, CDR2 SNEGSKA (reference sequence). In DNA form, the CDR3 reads TGCAGTGCTAGTCAAATCACAACTAATGAAGAACTGTTTTTT. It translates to CSASQITTNEELFF.

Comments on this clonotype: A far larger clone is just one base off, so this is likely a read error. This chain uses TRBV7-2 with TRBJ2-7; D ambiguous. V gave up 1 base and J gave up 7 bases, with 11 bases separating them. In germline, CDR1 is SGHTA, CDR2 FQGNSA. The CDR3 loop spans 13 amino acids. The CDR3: CASSLGVEVEQYF. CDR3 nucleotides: TGTGCCAGCAGCTTAGGTGTCGAGGTTGAGCAGTACTTC.

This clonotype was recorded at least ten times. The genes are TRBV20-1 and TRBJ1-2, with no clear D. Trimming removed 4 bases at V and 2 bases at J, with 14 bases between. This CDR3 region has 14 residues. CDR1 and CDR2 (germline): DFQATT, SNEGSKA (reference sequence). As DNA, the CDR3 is TGCAGTGCTAATCCCCCGGGCGCCAACTATGGCTACACCTTC. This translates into CSANPPGANYGYTF.

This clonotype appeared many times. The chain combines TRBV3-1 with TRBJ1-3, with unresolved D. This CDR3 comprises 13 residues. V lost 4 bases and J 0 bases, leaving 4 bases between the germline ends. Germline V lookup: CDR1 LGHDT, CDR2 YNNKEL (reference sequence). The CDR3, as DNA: TGTGCCAGCAGCCCCCTCTCTGGAAACACCATATATTTT. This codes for CASSPLSGNTIYF.

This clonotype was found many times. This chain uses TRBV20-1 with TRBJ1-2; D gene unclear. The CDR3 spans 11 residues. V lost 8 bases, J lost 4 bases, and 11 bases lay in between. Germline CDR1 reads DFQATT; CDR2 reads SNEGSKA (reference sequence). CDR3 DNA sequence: TGCAGTACCGATAGCCCCTATGGCTACACCTTC. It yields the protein CSTDSPYGYTF.

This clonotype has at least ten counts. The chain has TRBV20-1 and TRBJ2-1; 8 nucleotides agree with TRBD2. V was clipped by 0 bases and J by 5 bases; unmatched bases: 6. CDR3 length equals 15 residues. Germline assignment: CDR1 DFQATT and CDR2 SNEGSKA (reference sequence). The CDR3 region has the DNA TGCAGTGCTAGAGAATTAGCGGGGAGTCACAATGAGCAGTTCTTC. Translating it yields CSARELAGSHNEQFF.

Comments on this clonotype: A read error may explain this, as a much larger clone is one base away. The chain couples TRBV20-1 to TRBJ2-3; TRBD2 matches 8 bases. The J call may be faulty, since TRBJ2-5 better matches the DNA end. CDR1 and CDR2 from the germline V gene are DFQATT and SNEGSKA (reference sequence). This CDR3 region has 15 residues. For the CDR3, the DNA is TGCAGTGCTAGAGAGGGGGGGGCCGGGAGGGAGGCCCAGTACTTC. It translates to CSAREGGAGREAQYF.

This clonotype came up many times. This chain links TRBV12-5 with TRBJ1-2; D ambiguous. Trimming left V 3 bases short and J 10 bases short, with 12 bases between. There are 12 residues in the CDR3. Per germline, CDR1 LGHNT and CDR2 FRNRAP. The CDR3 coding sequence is TGTGCTAGTGGTTTAACAGTTATTGACTACACCTTC. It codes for CASGLTVIDYTF.